These 9 T cell receptor beta chains were sequenced from one sample in a study of T cells in Graves' hyperthyroidism and ophthalmopathy. Amplified regions were TCR beta CDR3 sequences from RNA transcripts. Primed by the HTBI set, a first-round RT-PCR was run on the TCR CDR3. TCRdb reanalysed the multiplex PCR reads using MiXCR and keeps one entry per CDR3 protein. Among about 610,000 distinct CDR3 sequences listed, 16% were seen once. The sequencing input was blood. The receptors here all came from a middle-aged woman with Graves' ophthalmopathy.

In regard to this clonotype: A single base separates this from a much larger clone, so it may be a read error. This chain connects TRBV27 to TRBJ2-1, with 7 bases lining up with TRBD2. Matching the DNA end better, TRBJ2-7 makes the J call doubtful. There are 18 residues in the CDR3. In germline, CDR1 is MNHEY, CDR2 SMNVEV (reference sequence). The CDR3 loop reads CASSLDNLAGVAYNEQYF. CDR3 nucleotides: TGTGCCAGCAGTCTCGACAACCTCGCGGGGGTTGCCTACAATGAGCAGTACTTC.

The sample holds many counts of this clonotype. V and J are TRBV18 and TRBJ1-1, with 10 bases fitting TRBD1. Trimming cost V 2 bases and J 0 bases; bases outside gene matches: 3. Looked up from germline, CDR1 is KGHSH and CDR2 is LQKENI. The CDR3 has 16 residues. CDR3 DNA: TGTGCCAGCTCACCAGCCGGACAGGGGGTGAACACTGAAGCTTTCTTT. Its protein product is CASSPAGQGVNTEAFF.

This clonotype has ten or more counts. The CDR3 region is CSASTGQGAGGYTF. The CDR3 DNA is TGCAGTGCTAGCACGGGACAGGGGGCGGGTGGCTACACCTTC. The chain joins TRBV20-1 to TRBJ1-2; 12 bases are shared with TRBD1. This CDR3 region has 14 residues. Germline values: CDR1 DFQATT, CDR2 SNEGSKA (reference sequence). The trim removed 3 bases at V and 7 bases at J, leaving 6 bases unmatched.

The chain employs TRBV7-9 and TRBJ2-5; 12 positions agree with TRBD2. From germline, CDR1 is SEHNR and CDR2 FQNEAQ (reference sequence). The CDR3 consists of 15 residues. V gave up 4 bases and J gave up 4 bases; unmatched junction bases: 4. The CDR3 nucleotides are TGTGCCAGCAGCTCGGGACTAGCGGGCCTAGAGACCCAGTACTTC. Amino acids: CASSSGLAGLETQYF.

This clonotype showed up many times. Relative to the germline gene, one junction end is altered; a read error may explain this. The rearrangement joins TRBV11-2 to TRBJ2-1; a weak D match, TRBD2 (6 bases). Germline V lookup: CDR1 SGHAT, CDR2 FQNNGV. The CDR3 has 16 residues. The CDR3 region has the DNA TGTGCCAGCAGCTTAGTACTAGCTAGCTCCGACAATGAGCAGTTCTTC. This translates into CASSLVLASSDNEQFF. The variable domain in full, completed from reference TRBV11-2 and TRBJ2-1, reads EAGVAQSPRYKIIEKRQSVAFWCNPISGHATLYWYQQILGQGPKLLIQFQNNGVVDDSQLPKDRFSAERLKGVDSTLKIQPAKLEDSAVYLCASSLVLASSDNEQFFGPGTRLTVL.

This clonotype was recorded at least ten times. The genes are TRBV18 and TRBJ1-1; D uncertain. The V gene lost 6 bases and the J gene lost 3 bases, with 11 bases spanning the gap. Germline V gene sequence: CDR1 KGHSH, CDR2 LQKENI. The CDR3 has 13 amino acids. The CDR3 coding sequence is TGTGCCAGCTCGACCACGAGGGACACTGAAGCTTTCTTT. This encodes CASSTTRDTEAFF.

This clonotype was seen at least ten times. The CDR3 DNA reads TGTGCCAGCAGTTTACTGGCAGCGTCGGGTCCCATTCAGTACTTC. Amino acids: CASSLLAASGPIQYF. V is TRBV12-3 or TRBV12-4 and J is TRBJ2-4; D unclear. The CDR3 extends over 15 amino acids. The V end lost 2 bases, the J end lost 9 bases, and 17 bases lay between the germline ends.

Remarks on this clonotype: A much more abundant neighbour one base away suggests this may be a read error. The chain uses TRBV12-3 or TRBV12-4 and TRBJ2-1; D may be TRBD2 (6 bases). Trimming took 5 bases from V and 10 from J, leaving 21 bases between them. The CDR3 runs 15 residues. CDR3: CASSIGIGGKWEQFF. The CDR3, as DNA: TGTGCCAGCAGTATCGGGATAGGAGGGAAGTGGGAGCAGTTCTTC.

The chain carries TRBV7-9 and TRBJ2-7; D gene ambiguous. Germline lookup yields CDR1 SEHNR and CDR2 FQNEAQ (reference sequence). This CDR3 has 15 amino acids. V was cut by 1 base and J by 0 bases, with 10 bases left in between. The CDR3 region has the DNA TGTGCCAGCAGCTTAGGTGAGGAGTTCTCCTACGAGCAGTACTTC. This translates into CASSLGEEFSYEQYF.